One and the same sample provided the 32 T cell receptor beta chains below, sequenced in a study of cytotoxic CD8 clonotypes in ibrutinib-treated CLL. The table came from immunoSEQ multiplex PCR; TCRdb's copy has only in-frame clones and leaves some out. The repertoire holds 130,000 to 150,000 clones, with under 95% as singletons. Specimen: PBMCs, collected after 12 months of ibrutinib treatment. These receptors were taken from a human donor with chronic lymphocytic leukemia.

The CDR3, as DNA: TGTGCCAGCAGTTTCCCCCTTAGCGGGATCTCCTACAATGAGCAGTTCTTC. Protein product: CASSFPLSGISYNEQFF. This sequence joins TRBV28 and TRBJ2-1; TRBD2 agrees at 8 bases. This CDR3 spans 17 amino acids. Germline V gene lookup returns CDR1 MDHEN and CDR2 SYDVKM. Trimming at V came to 3 bases and at J to 0 bases, leaving 7 bases not matched to a gene.

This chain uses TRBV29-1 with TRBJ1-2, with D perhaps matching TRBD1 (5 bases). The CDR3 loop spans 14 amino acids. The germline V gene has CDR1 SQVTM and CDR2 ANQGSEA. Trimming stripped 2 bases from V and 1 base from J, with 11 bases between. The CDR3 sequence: CSVERDRSNYGYTF. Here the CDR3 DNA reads TGCAGCGTTGAAAGGGACCGAAGTAACTATGGCTACACCTTC.

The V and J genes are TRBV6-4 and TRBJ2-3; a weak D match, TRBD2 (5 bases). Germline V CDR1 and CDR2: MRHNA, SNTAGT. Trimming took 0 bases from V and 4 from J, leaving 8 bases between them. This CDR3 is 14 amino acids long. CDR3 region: CASSDSGAADTQYF. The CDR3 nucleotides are TGTGCCAGCAGTGACTCGGGAGCGGCAGATACGCAGTATTTT.

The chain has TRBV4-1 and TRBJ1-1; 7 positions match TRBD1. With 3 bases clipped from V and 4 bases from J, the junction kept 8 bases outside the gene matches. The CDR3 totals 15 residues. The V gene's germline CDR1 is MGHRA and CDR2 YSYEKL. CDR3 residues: CASSQLGGPGTEAFF. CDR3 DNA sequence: TGCGCCAGCAGCCAGCTAGGGGGCCCGGGCACTGAAGCTTTCTTT.

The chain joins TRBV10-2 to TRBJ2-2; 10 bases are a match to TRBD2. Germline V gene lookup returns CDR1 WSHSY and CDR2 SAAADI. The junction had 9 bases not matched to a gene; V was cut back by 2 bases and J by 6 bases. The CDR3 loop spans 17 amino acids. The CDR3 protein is CASSEGLAGEGSGELFF. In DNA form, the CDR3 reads TGCGCCAGCAGTGAGGGCCTAGCGGGAGAAGGTTCCGGGGAGCTGTTTTTT.

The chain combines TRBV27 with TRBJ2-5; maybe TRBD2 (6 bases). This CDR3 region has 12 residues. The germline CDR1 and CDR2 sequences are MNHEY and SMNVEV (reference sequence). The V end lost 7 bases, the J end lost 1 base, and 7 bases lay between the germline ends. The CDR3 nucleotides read TGTGCCAGCATGGGACTCCAAGAGACCCAGTACTTC. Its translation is CASMGLQETQYF.

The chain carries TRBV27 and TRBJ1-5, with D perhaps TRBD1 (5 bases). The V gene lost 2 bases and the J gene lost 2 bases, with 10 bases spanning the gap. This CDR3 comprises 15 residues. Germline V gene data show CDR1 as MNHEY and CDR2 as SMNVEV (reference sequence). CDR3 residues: CASSLSRGGNQPQHF. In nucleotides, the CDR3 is TGTGCCAGCAGTTTAAGTCGAGGGGGCAATCAGCCCCAGCATTTT.

The CDR3 bases are TGTGCCAGCAGTCTAGCGGGAGGTCCGGGGAATGAGCAGTTCTTC. The encoded protein is CASSLAGGPGNEQFF. The rearrangement joins TRBV6-6 to TRBJ2-1, with 11 bases aligning to TRBD2. The CDR3 runs to 15 residues. The trim removed 5 bases at V and 7 bases at J, leaving 7 bases unmatched. Germline-derived CDR1 and CDR2 are MNHNY and SVGAGI (reference sequence).

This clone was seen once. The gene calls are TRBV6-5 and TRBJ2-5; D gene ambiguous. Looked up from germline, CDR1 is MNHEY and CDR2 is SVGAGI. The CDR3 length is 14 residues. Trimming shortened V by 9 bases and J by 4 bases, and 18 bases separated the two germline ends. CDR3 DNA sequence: TGTGCCAGTTCGTCCCCCACCGAGCGAGAGACCCAGTACTTC. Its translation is CASSSPTERETQYF.

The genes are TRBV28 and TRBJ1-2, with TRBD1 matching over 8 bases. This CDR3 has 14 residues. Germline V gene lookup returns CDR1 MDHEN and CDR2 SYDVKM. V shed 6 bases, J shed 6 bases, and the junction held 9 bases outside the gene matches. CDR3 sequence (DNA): TGTGCCAGCAGATCTACAGGGGGGTGGGATGGCTACACCTTC. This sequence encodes CASRSTGGWDGYTF.

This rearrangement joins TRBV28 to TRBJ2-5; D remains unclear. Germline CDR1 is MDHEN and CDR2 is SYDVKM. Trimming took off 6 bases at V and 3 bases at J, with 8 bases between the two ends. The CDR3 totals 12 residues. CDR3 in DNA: TGTGCCAGCAGCCCGGACGAAGAGACCCAGTACTTC. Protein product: CASSPDEETQYF.

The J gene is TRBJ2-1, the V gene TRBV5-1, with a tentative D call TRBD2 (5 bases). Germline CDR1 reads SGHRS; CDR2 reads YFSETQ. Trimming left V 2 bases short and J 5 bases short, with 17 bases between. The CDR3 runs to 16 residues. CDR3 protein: CASSLRLSEVNNEQFF. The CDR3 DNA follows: TGCGCCAGCAGCTTAAGACTTAGCGAGGTAAACAATGAGCAGTTCTTC. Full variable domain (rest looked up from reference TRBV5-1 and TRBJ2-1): KAGVTQTPRYLIKTRGQQVTLSCSPISGHRSVSWYQQTPGQGLQFLFEYFSETQRNKGNFPGRFSGRQFSNSRSEMNVSTLELGDSALYLCASSLRLSEVNNEQFFGPGTRLTVL.

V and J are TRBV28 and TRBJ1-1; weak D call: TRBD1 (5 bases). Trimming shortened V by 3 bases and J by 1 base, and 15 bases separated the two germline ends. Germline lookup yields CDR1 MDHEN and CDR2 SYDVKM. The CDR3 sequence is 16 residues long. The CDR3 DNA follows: TGTGCCAGCAGTTTTTTAGGGGTTGAGGAGAACACTGAAGCTTTCTTT. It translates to CASSFLGVEENTEAFF.

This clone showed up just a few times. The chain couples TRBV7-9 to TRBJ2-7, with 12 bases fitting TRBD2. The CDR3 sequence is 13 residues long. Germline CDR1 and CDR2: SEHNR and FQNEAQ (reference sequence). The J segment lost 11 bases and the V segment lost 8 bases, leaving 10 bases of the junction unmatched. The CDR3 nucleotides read TGTGCCAGCGACTGGACTAGCGGGAATAAGAAGTACTTC. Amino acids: CASDWTSGNKKYF. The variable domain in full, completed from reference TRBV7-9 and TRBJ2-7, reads DTGVSQNPRHKITKRGQNVTFRCDPISEHNRLYWYRQTLGQGPEFLTYFQNEAQLEKSRLLSDRFSAERPKGSFSTLEIQRTEQGDSAMYLCASDWTSGNKKYFGPGTRLTVT.

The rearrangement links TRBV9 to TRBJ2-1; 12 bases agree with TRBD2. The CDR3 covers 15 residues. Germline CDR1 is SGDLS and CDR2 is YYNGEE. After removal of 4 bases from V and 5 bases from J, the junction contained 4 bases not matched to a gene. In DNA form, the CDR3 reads TGTGCCAGCAGCACTAGCGGGAGGACCGACAATGAGCAGTTCTTC. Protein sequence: CASSTSGRTDNEQFF.

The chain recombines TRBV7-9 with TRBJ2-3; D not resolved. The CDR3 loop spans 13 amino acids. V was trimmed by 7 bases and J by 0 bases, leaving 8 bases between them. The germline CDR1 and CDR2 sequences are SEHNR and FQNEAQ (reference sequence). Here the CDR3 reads CASTRASTDTQYF. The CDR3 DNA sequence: TGTGCCAGCACAAGGGCGAGCACAGATACGCAGTATTTT.

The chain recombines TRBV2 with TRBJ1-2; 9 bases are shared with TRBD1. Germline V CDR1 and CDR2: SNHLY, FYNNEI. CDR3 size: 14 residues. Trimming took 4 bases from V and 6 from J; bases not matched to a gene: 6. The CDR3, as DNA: TGTGCCAGCAGTGCACAGGGGGCTGAGGATGGCTACACCTTC. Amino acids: CASSAQGAEDGYTF.

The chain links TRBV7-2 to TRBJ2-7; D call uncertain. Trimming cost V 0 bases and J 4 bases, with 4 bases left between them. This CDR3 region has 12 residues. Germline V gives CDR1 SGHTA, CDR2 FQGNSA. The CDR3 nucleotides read TGTGCCAGCAGCTTAGCGGAGTACGAGCAGTACTTC. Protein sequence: CASSLAEYEQYF.

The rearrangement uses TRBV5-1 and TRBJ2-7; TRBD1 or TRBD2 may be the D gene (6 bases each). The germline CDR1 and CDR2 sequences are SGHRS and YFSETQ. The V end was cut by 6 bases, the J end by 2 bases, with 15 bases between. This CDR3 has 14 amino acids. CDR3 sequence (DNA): TGCGCCAGCACCCCGGGCGGGGACACCTACGAGCAGTACTTC. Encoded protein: CASTPGGDTYEQYF.

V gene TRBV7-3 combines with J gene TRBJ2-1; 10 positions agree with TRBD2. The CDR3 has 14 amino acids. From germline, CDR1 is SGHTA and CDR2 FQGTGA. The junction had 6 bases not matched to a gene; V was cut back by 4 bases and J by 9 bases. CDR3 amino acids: CASSSSWTSGEQFF. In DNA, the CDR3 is TGTGCCAGCAGCTCGAGTTGGACTAGCGGTGAGCAGTTCTTC.

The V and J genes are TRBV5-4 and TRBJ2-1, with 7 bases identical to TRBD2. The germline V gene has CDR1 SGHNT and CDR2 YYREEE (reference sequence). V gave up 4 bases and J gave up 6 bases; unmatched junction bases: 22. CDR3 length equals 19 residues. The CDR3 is CASSREASGPTWGGNEQFF. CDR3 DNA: TGTGCCAGCAGCAGGGAGGCTAGCGGTCCCACCTGGGGGGGCAATGAGCAGTTCTTC.

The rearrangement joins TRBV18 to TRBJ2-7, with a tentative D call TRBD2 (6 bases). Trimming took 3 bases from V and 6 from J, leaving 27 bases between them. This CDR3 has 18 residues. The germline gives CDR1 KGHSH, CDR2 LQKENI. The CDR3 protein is CASSPNHVVADHGGEQYF. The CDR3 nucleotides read TGTGCCAGCTCACCCAACCATGTGGTAGCGGACCATGGGGGCGAGCAGTACTTC.

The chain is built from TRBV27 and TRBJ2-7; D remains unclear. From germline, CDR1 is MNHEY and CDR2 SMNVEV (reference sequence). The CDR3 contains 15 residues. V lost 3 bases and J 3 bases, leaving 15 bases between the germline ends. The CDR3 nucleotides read TGTGCCAGCAGTTTCGCGGACCACACCCGCTACGAGCAGTACTTC. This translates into CASSFADHTRYEQYF.

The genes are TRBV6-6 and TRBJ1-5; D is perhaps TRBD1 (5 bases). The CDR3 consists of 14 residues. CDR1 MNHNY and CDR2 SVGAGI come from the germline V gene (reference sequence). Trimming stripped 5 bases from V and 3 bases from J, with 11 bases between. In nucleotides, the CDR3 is TGTGCCAGCAGTGAGCAGGGATTCAATCAGCCCCAGCATTTT. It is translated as CASSEQGFNQPQHF.

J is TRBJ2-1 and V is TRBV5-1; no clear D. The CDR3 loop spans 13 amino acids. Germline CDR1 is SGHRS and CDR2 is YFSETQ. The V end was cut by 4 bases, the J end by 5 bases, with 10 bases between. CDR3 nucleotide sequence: TGCGCCAGCAGCGGCGTCCCCGACAATGAGCAGTTCTTC. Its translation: CASSGVPDNEQFF. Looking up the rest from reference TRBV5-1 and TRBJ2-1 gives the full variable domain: KAGVTQTPRYLIKTRGQQVTLSCSPISGHRSVSWYQQTPGQGLQFLFEYFSETQRNKGNFPGRFSGRQFSNSRSEMNVSTLELGDSALYLCASSGVPDNEQFFGPGTRLTVL.

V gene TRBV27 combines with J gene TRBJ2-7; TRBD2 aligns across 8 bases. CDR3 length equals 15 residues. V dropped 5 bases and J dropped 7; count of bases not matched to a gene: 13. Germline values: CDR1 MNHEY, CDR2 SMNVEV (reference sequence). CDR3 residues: CASSGLASTVGEQYF. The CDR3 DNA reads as TGTGCCAGCAGTGGACTAGCTTCCACGGTGGGGGAGCAGTACTTC.

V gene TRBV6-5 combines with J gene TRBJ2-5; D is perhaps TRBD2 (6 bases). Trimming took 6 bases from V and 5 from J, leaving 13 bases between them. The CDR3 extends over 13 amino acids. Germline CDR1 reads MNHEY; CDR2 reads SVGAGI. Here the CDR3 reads CASSYRGWETQYF. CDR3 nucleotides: TGTGCCAGCAGCTATCGGGGGTGGGAGACCCAGTACTTC.

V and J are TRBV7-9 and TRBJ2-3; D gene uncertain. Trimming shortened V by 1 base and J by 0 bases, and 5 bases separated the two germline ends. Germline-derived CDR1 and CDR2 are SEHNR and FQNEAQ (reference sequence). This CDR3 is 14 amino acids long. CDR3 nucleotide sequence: TGTGCCAGCAGCTTAGGCCCCAGCACAGATACGCAGTATTTT. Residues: CASSLGPSTDTQYF.

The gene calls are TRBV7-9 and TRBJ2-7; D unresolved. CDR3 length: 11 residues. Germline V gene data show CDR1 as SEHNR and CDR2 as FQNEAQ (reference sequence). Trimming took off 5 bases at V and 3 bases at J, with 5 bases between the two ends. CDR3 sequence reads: CASSDGYEQYF. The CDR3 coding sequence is TGTGCCAGCAGCGATGGCTACGAGCAGTACTTC.

The CDR3 sequence: CAWDGGREETQYF. The CDR3 DNA follows: TGTGCCTGGGACGGTGGGCGGGAGGAGACCCAGTACTTC. The chain uses TRBV30 and TRBJ2-5; 7 positions match TRBD2. This CDR3 spans 13 amino acids. V shed 5 bases and J 5 bases; nucleotides not matched to a gene: 8. The germline gives CDR1 GTSNPN, CDR2 SVGIG (reference sequence).

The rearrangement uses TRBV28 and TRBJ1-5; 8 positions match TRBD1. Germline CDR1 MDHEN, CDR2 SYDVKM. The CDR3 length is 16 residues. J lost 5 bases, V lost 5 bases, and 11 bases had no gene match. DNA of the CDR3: TGTGCCAGCAGTCCCTCGTGGGACAGGCCTGATCAGCCCCAGCATTTT. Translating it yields CASSPSWDRPDQPQHF.

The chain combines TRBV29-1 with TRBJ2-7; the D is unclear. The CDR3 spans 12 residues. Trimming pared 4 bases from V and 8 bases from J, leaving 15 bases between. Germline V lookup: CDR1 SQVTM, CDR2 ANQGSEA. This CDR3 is CSVAREQGQQYF. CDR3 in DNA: TGCAGCGTTGCTAGGGAACAAGGTCAGCAGTACTTC.